These 30 T cell receptor beta chains share one sample of origin, sequenced in a study of blood T cell repertoires in COVID-19. Profiling relied on immunoSEQ multiplex PCR, and the TCRdb table lists in-frame clones only, not all of them. The data contain roughly 230,000 clones, 70% to 90% of them seen just once; the ten biggest clones take up just under 1%. The sequencing sample was made of peripheral blood. Source of these receptors: a man aged 35-49 years with acute or convalescent COVID-19.

This chain connects TRBV24-1 to TRBJ2-3, with D tentatively TRBD1 (5 bases). The CDR3 is 14 residues long. Germline-derived CDR1 and CDR2 are KGHDR and SFDVKD. Trimming took off 3 bases at V and 4 bases at J, with 10 bases between the two ends. CDR3 residues: CATSDPSRADTQYF. Here the CDR3 DNA reads TGTGCCACCAGTGATCCCTCCAGGGCAGATACGCAGTATTTT.

The gene calls are TRBV20-1 and TRBJ2-3, with unresolved D. The CDR3 contains 11 residues. With 5 bases removed from V and 3 bases from J, the gap between germline ends came to 6 bases. Germline V gene data show CDR1 as DFQATT and CDR2 as SNEGSKA (reference sequence). The CDR3 loop reads CSAPRTDTQYF. The CDR3 nucleotides are TGCAGTGCTCCCCGGACAGATACGCAGTATTTT.

The rearrangement joins TRBV2 to TRBJ1-4, with 11 bases identical to TRBD1. The CDR3 length is 14 residues. V trimming: 4 bases; J trimming: 7 bases; junction bases outside the gene matches: 2. Germline lookup yields CDR1 SNHLY and CDR2 FYNNEI. CDR3 nucleotides: TGTGCCAGCAGTGGAGGGACAGGGGGTGAAAAACTGTTTTTT. This codes for CASSGGTGGEKLFF.

This clone came up once. This may stem from a read error, because a much larger clone lies one nucleotide away. This specimen includes other DNA sequences encoding the same CDR3. The chain joins TRBV3-1 (or the pseudogene TRBV3-2) to TRBJ2-7; TRBD2 aligns across 7 bases. The CDR3 contains 14 residues. Germline V gene lookup returns CDR1 LGHDT and CDR2 YNNKEL (reference sequence). J lost 1 base, V lost 1 base, and 1 base had no gene match. This CDR3 is CASSQAGGSYEQYF. In DNA form, the CDR3 reads TGTGCCAGCAGCCAAGCGGGGGGTTCCTACGAGCAGTACTTC.

V and J are TRBV6-5 and TRBJ1-6, with a tentative D call TRBD1 (6 bases). Germline-derived CDR1 and CDR2 are MNHEY and SVGAGI. V lost 4 bases, J lost 10 bases, and 14 bases lay in between. The CDR3 runs to 14 residues. CDR3: CASSLSGDESPLHF. DNA for the CDR3: TGTGCCAGCAGTTTGTCAGGGGATGAATCACCCCTCCACTTT.

The rearrangement uses TRBV5-6 and TRBJ2-6; 7 nucleotides align to TRBD1. This CDR3 is 19 amino acids long. V dropped 4 bases and J dropped 1; count of bases not matched to a gene: 14. From germline, CDR1 is SGHDT and CDR2 YYEEEE. Here the CDR3 DNA reads TGTGCCAGCAGCCCCCGGTGGGTGACAGGGATGTCTGGGGCCAACGTCCTGACTTTC. It translates to CASSPRWVTGMSGANVLTF.

V and J are TRBV27 and TRBJ1-5, with a tentative D call TRBD1 (5 bases). Germline values: CDR1 MNHEY, CDR2 SMNVEV (reference sequence). The ends were cut back, 4 bases at V and 5 bases at J, with 15 bases in the middle. The CDR3 sequence is 15 residues long. CDR3 loop: CASSSRSWGDQPQHF. The CDR3 bases are TGTGCCAGCAGTTCGAGGAGCTGGGGCGATCAGCCCCAGCATTTT.

The count of this clone is one. This rearrangement joins TRBV27 to TRBJ2-5; 11 positions match TRBD1. V was pared by 5 bases and J by 5 bases, with 10 bases of the junction left unmatched. The CDR3 loop spans 16 amino acids. The germline CDR1 and CDR2 sequences are MNHEY and SMNVEV (reference sequence). CDR3 loop: CASSLVGTGGFETQYF. CDR3 nucleotide sequence: TGTGCCAGCAGTCTCGTGGGGACAGGGGGATTTGAGACCCAGTACTTC.

This clone was counted once. The chain links TRBV2 to TRBJ2-2; D is possibly TRBD1 (6 bases). The CDR3 is 12 amino acids. Trimming shortened V by 8 bases and J by 7 bases, and 11 bases separated the two germline ends. The germline gives CDR1 SNHLY, CDR2 FYNNEI. DNA of the CDR3: TGTGCCAGCCATAGGGGGTACGGGGAGCTGTTTTTT. Its translation is CASHRGYGELFF. The full variable domain, rest sourced from reference TRBV2 and TRBJ2-2, is EPEVTQTPSHQVTQMGQEVILRCVPISNHLYFYWYRQILGQKVEFLVSFYNNEISEKSEIFDDQFSVERPDGSNFTLKIRSTKLEDSAMYFCASHRGYGELFFGEGSRLTVL.

The chain joins TRBV2 to TRBJ1-1; maybe TRBD1 (5 bases). The germline gives CDR1 SNHLY, CDR2 FYNNEI. CDR3 length: 13 residues. Trimming shortened V by 8 bases and J by 3 bases, and 13 bases separated the two germline ends. Here the CDR3 reads CASGGGEDTEAFF. CDR3 sequence (DNA): TGTGCCAGCGGCGGGGGGGAGGACACTGAAGCTTTCTTT.

This clone showed up just once. The chain couples TRBV3-1 (or the pseudogene TRBV3-2) to TRBJ2-2; D perhaps matches TRBD1 (6 bases). Trimming removed 1 base from V and 5 bases from J, with 14 bases in between. Per germline, CDR1 LGHDT and CDR2 YNNKEL (reference sequence). The CDR3 spans 16 residues. CDR3 DNA sequence: TGTGCCAGCAGCCAAGGTCTCCAGGGGAGAACCGGGGAGCTGTTTTTT. Translation gives CASSQGLQGRTGELFF.

CDR3 DNA: TGTGCCAGCAGCCTCGAGGTTACGCTAGCGTGGAACACTCCTAACACCGGGGAGCTGTTTTTT. Amino acids: CASSLEVTLAWNTPNTGELFF. J is TRBJ2-2 and V is TRBV3-1 (or the pseudogene TRBV3-2); possible D gene TRBD2, 6 bases. The CDR3 has 21 residues. Germline V gene data show CDR1 as LGHDT and CDR2 as YNNKEL (reference sequence). Trimming shortened V by 4 bases and J by 2 bases, and 29 bases separated the two germline ends.

The rearrangement uses TRBV30 and TRBJ2-2, with TRBD2 identical over 7 bases. V was pared by 0 bases and J by 8 bases, with 9 bases of the junction left unmatched. This CDR3 spans 15 amino acids. Germline-derived CDR1 and CDR2 are GTSNPN and SVGIG (reference sequence). The DNA for the CDR3 is TGTGCCTGGAGTGTGACTAATACGGGGGGTGGGGAGCTGTTTTTT. Translating gives CAWSVTNTGGGELFF.

The V gene is TRBV7-3, the J gene TRBJ2-1; D possibly corresponds to TRBD2 (5 bases). The V and J ends lost 2 bases and 9 bases respectively, with 11 bases between them. The length of the CDR3 is 13 residues. Germline CDR1 is SGHTA and CDR2 is FQGTGA. The CDR3 reads CASSLGRGAEQFF. CDR3 in DNA: TGTGCCAGCAGCTTAGGCCGGGGTGCTGAGCAGTTCTTC.

The rearrangement uses TRBV4-3 and TRBJ2-7, with TRBD1 identical over 7 bases. CDR3 length: 16 amino acids. Looked up from germline, CDR1 is LGHNA and CDR2 is YSLEER. Germline trimming cut 3 bases from V and 6 bases from J; bases unmatched to any gene: 14. DNA for the CDR3: TGCGCCAGCAGCCAGGGGTTAACAGGGGTCTATAGCGAGCAGTACTTC. Protein product: CASSQGLTGVYSEQYF.

This sequence joins TRBV11-2 and TRBJ2-1, with D unclear. V was shortened by 3 bases and J by 5 bases, with 8 bases between the two germline ends. This CDR3 is 13 amino acids long. CDR1 and CDR2 (germline): SGHAT, FQNNGV. Written as DNA, the CDR3 is TGTGCCAGCAGCTTGAGTCCCAACAATGAGCAGTTCTTC. Translated: CASSLSPNNEQFF.

The rearrangement joins TRBV7-2 to TRBJ2-5, with 8 bases matching TRBD2. With 1 base clipped from V and 5 bases from J, the junction kept 6 bases outside the gene matches. From germline, CDR1 is SGHTA and CDR2 FQGNSA. CDR3 length: 15 residues. The DNA for the CDR3 is TGTGCCAGCAGCTTAGTTAGCGGGAATTTGGAGACCCAGTACTTC. It is translated as CASSLVSGNLETQYF.

J is TRBJ1-2 and V is TRBV27, with 9 bases lining up with TRBD1. The J segment lost 2 bases and the V segment lost 4 bases, leaving 17 bases of the junction unmatched. The CDR3 runs to 19 residues. Germline V gene data show CDR1 as MNHEY and CDR2 as SMNVEV (reference sequence). This CDR3 is CASSSFFKHGTGTNYGYTF. The CDR3 DNA reads as TGTGCCAGCAGTTCTTTCTTTAAGCATGGGACAGGGACCAACTATGGCTACACCTTC.

The chain employs TRBV30 and TRBJ2-2; 8 bases map to TRBD1. CDR3 length equals 16 residues. Germline CDR1 is GTSNPN and CDR2 is SVGIG (reference sequence). V was clipped by 1 base and J by 1 base; unmatched bases: 5. CDR3 in DNA: TGTGCCTGGAGTGCCACCGGGACAGGGAACACCGGGGAGCTGTTTTTT. The encoded protein is CAWSATGTGNTGELFF.

This clone was seen a handful of times. CDR3 in amino acids: CASSPARGEETQYF. The CDR3 DNA reads TGTGCCAGCAGCCCCGCACGCGGGGAAGAGACCCAGTACTTC. The chain recombines TRBV6-2 or TRBV6-3 with TRBJ2-5, with a tentative D call TRBD2 (6 bases). Germline CDR1 and CDR2: MNHEY and SVGEGT. CDR3 length equals 14 residues. V lost 6 bases and J 3 bases, leaving 14 bases between the germline ends.

The CDR3 loop reads CATTQGARDTGELFF. CDR3 in DNA: TGTGCCACCACACAGGGGGCAAGGGACACCGGGGAGCTGTTTTTT. This chain connects TRBV25-1 to TRBJ2-2, with 9 bases lining up with TRBD1. CDR1 and CDR2 (germline): MGHDK, SYGVNS. The CDR3 sequence is 15 residues long. V dropped 10 bases and J dropped 3; count of bases not matched to a gene: 9.

The chain uses TRBV6-5 and TRBJ1-2; 9 bases align to TRBD1. The CDR3 length is 13 residues. CDR1 and CDR2 (germline): MNHEY, SVGAGI. J gave up 8 bases and V 6 bases, and 7 bases lay outside the gene matches. CDR3 amino acids: CASSQGQGIGYTF. In DNA form, the CDR3 reads TGTGCCAGCAGCCAAGGACAGGGGATAGGCTACACCTTC.

This clone was counted many times. The chain uses TRBV6-4 and TRBJ2-3, with D uncertain. Trimming pared 3 bases from V and 1 base from J, leaving 11 bases between. This CDR3 spans 15 amino acids. Germline V gives CDR1 MRHNA, CDR2 SNTAGT. The CDR3 sequence: CASSEIGGGTDTQYF. DNA of the CDR3: TGTGCCAGCAGTGAGATAGGTGGAGGCACAGATACGCAGTATTTT.

A single count supports this clone. The V gene is TRBV24-1, the J gene TRBJ2-3; 9 bases map to TRBD1. This CDR3 has 16 residues. J was trimmed by 3 bases and V by 3 bases; bases with no gene match: 6. Germline assignment: CDR1 KGHDR and CDR2 SFDVKD. The DNA for the CDR3 is TGTGCCACCAGTGATACCCGGGACAGGGCAACAGATACGCAGTATTTT. Protein product: CATSDTRDRATDTQYF.

This chain connects TRBV7-2 to TRBJ1-6, with a tentative D call TRBD1 (5 bases). This CDR3 has 17 residues. V was pared by 5 bases and J by 2 bases, with 16 bases between. Germline V CDR1 and CDR2: SGHTA, FQGNSA. The CDR3 DNA reads TGTGCCAGCAGCCACCCGGACGGGGGTACCTATAATTCACCCCTCCACTTT. Protein sequence: CASSHPDGGTYNSPLHF. Full variable domain (remainder filled in from reference TRBV7-2 and TRBJ1-6): GAGVSQSPSNKVTEKGKDVELRCDPISGHTALYWYRQSLGQGLEFLIYFQGNSAPDKSGLPSDRFSAERTGGSVSTLTIQRTQQEDSAVYLCASSHPDGGTYNSPLHFGNGTRLTVT.

The chain has TRBV15 and TRBJ2-7, with 11 nucleotides matching TRBD1. The length of the CDR3 is 16 residues. CDR1 and CDR2 (germline): LNHNV, YYDKDF (reference sequence). J was trimmed by 7 bases and V by 0 bases; bases with no gene match: 8. Here the CDR3 DNA reads TGTGCCACCAGCAGAGATGGAGGACAGGGGGCTGGGGAGCAGTACTTC. Translating gives CATSRDGGQGAGEQYF.

The chain carries TRBV18 and TRBJ1-3; tentatively, D is TRBD1 (6 bases). CDR1 KGHSH and CDR2 LQKENI come from the germline V gene. This CDR3 has 15 residues. V was shortened by 0 bases and J by 0 bases, with 6 bases between the two germline ends. The CDR3 nucleotides read TGTGCCAGCTCACCACCGACAGGCTCTGGAAACACCATATATTTT. It specifies CASSPPTGSGNTIYF.

This clone came up a few times. J is TRBJ1-4 and V is TRBV5-1; weak D call: TRBD1 (5 bases). Germline-derived CDR1 and CDR2 are SGHRS and YFSETQ. V shed 0 bases and J shed 4 bases, with 10 bases lying between them. The CDR3 runs 15 residues. This CDR3 is CASSLGQSINEKLFF. Here the CDR3 DNA reads TGCGCCAGCAGCTTGGGACAGTCCATTAATGAAAAACTGTTTTTT.

The chain joins TRBV18 to TRBJ2-1; TRBD2 aligns across 11 bases. Germline CDR1 is KGHSH and CDR2 is LQKENI. J gave up 8 bases and V 5 bases, and 8 bases lay outside the gene matches. CDR3 length: 15 residues. This chain's CDR3 is CASSTTSGGLDEQFF. CDR3 DNA: TGTGCCAGCTCAACCACTAGCGGGGGTCTCGATGAGCAGTTCTTC.

This chain joins TRBV3-1 (or the pseudogene TRBV3-2) and TRBJ1-2; 7 bases align to TRBD1. The CDR3 is made up of 12 amino acids. The V segment lost 4 bases and the J segment 5 bases; nucleotides outside the gene matches: 1. Germline CDR1 reads LGHDT; CDR2 reads YNNKEL (reference sequence). CDR3 region: CASSPQGYGYTF. Written as DNA, the CDR3 is TGTGCCAGCAGCCCACAGGGGTATGGCTACACCTTC.